A selection of T cell receptor beta chains follows, all from one sample in a study of T cell clones after liver transplantation. The data were produced by immunoSEQ multiplex PCR, yet TCRdb's version contains in-frame clones alone and is incomplete. The sample carries 20,000 to 25,000 clones, about three quarters recorded once. The input for sequencing was CD4+ T cells from blood, taken before liver transplant. These receptors were obtained from a human donor who received a liver transplant. Both conserved end residues are part of each CDR3. The D gene is left open where the match is weak. Some rows have no size entry. The others give once, few or many, or a class for an expanded clone.

d_gene: NA; v_gene: TRBV19; abundance: NA; j_gene: TRBJ1-2; len: 15; CDR3aa: CASSIRAGQNYGYTF; CDR3nt: TGTGCCAGTAGTATCCGGGCAGGCCAAAACTATGGCTACACCTTC
d_gene: TRBD1; v_gene: TRBV15; abundance: NA; j_gene: TRBJ1-6; len: 14; CDR3aa: CATSRGDSYSPLHF; CDR3nt: TGTGCCACCAGCAGAGGGGACAGTTATTCACCCCTCCACTTT
d_gene: NA; v_gene: TRBV21-1; abundance: NA; j_gene: TRBJ2-1; len: 22; CDR3aa: CASSRKSKSGITGFFGGNEQFF; CDR3nt: TGTGCCAGCAGCAGAAAGTCCAAAAGTGGGATTACAGGGTTTTTTGGTGGAAATGAGCAGTTCTTC
d_gene: NA; v_gene: TRBV28; abundance: NA; j_gene: TRBJ2-1; len: 16; CDR3aa: CASSSRKSTSYNEQFF; CDR3nt: TGTGCCAGCAGCTCCCGCAAATCTACCTCCTACAATGAGCAGTTCTTC
d_gene: TRBD1; v_gene: TRBV7-2; abundance: NA; j_gene: TRBJ2-7; len: 12; CDR3aa: CATGQGVYEQYF; CDR3nt: TGTGCCACGGGGCAGGGGGTGTACGAGCAGTACTTC
d_gene: NA; v_gene: TRBV28; abundance: NA; j_gene: TRBJ2-7; len: 16; CDR3aa: CASSWSQGGEPYEQYF; CDR3nt: TGTGCCAGCAGTTGGTCACAGGGGGGGGAGCCGTACGAGCAGTACTTC
d_gene: TRBD2; v_gene: TRBV30; abundance: once; j_gene: TRBJ2-3; len: 16; CDR3aa: CACGFGASGGGDTQYF; CDR3nt: TGTGCCTGTGGGTTCGGAGCTAGCGGGGGTGGAGATACGCAGTATTTT
d_gene: NA; v_gene: TRBV14; abundance: few; j_gene: TRBJ2-7; len: 14; CDR3aa: CASSQYGDNYEQYF; CDR3nt: TGTGCCAGCAGCCAATATGGGGATAACTACGAGCAGTACTTC
d_gene: NA; v_gene: TRBV6-1; abundance: once; j_gene: TRBJ1-1; len: 14; CDR3aa: CASTGGGGNTEAFF; CDR3nt: TGTGCCAGCACCGGAGGGGGTGGGAACACTGAAGCTTTCTTT
d_gene: TRBD1; v_gene: TRBV11-2; abundance: once; j_gene: TRBJ1-3; len: 15; CDR3aa: CASSFWGTGGNTIYF; CDR3nt: TGTGCCAGCAGCTTTTGGGGGACAGGCGGAAACACCATATATTTT
d_gene: TRBD1; v_gene: TRBV28; abundance: NA; j_gene: TRBJ2-1; len: 15; CDR3aa: CASRSGTGSWSEQFF; CDR3nt: TGTGCCAGCAGGTCCGGGACAGGGTCTTGGAGTGAGCAGTTCTTC
d_gene: TRBD1; v_gene: TRBV19; abundance: NA; j_gene: TRBJ2-3; len: 14; CDR3aa: CASSVGQGTDTQYF; CDR3nt: TGTGCCAGTAGTGTGGGACAGGGTACAGATACGCAGTATTTT
d_gene: NA; v_gene: TRBV14; abundance: NA; j_gene: TRBJ2-1; len: 15; CDR3aa: CASSLTAGTGNEQFF; CDR3nt: TGTGCCAGCAGCCTCACGGCGGGGACGGGCAATGAGCAGTTCTTC
d_gene: TRBD2; v_gene: TRBV9; abundance: NA; j_gene: TRBJ2-2; len: 15; CDR3aa: CASSASGGAAGELFF; CDR3nt: TGTGCCAGCAGCGCAAGCGGGGGGGCGGCCGGGGAGCTGTTTTTT
d_gene: TRBD2; v_gene: TRBV7-8; abundance: NA; j_gene: TRBJ2-7; len: 14; CDR3aa: CASSLASGGYEQYF; CDR3nt: TGTGCCAGCAGCTTAGCTAGCGGGGGGTACGAGCAGTACTTC
d_gene: TRBD2; v_gene: TRBV11-2; abundance: NA; j_gene: TRBJ2-3; len: 15; CDR3aa: CASSLMGGTSLTQYF; CDR3nt: TGTGCCAGCAGCTTAATGGGAGGGACCTCCCTTACGCAGTATTTT
d_gene: NA; v_gene: TRBV30; abundance: NA; j_gene: TRBJ2-3; len: 14; CDR3aa: CAWSVRAIPDTQYF; CDR3nt: TGTGCCTGGAGTGTTCGGGCTATACCAGATACGCAGTATTTT
d_gene: NA; v_gene: TRBV6-1; abundance: few; j_gene: TRBJ2-7; len: 12; CDR3aa: CASSERAGEQYF; CDR3nt: TGTGCCAGCAGTGAGAGGGCGGGGGAGCAGTACTTC
d_gene: TRBD2; v_gene: TRBV18; abundance: NA; j_gene: TRBJ2-5; len: 20; CDR3aa: CASSPRLAGVGSLHQETQYF; CDR3nt: TGTGCCAGCTCACCGCGGTTAGCGGGAGTGGGGTCCCTACACCAAGAGACCCAGTACTTC
d_gene: NA; v_gene: TRBV30; abundance: once; j_gene: TRBJ2-5; len: 14; CDR3aa: CAWSVRSPPETQYF; CDR3nt: TGTGCCTGGAGTGTACGTAGTCCCCCAGAGACCCAGTACTTC
d_gene: NA; v_gene: TRBV14; abundance: once; j_gene: TRBJ2-5; len: 13; CDR3aa: CASSPLSQETQYF; CDR3nt: TGTGCCAGCAGCCCTTTGTCCCAAGAGACCCAGTACTTC
d_gene: NA; v_gene: TRBV20-1; abundance: NA; j_gene: TRBJ2-1; len: 11; CDR3aa: CSARGKREQFF; CDR3nt: TGCAGTGCTAGAGGCAAGAGGGAGCAGTTCTTC
d_gene: NA; v_gene: TRBV2; abundance: NA; j_gene: TRBJ2-7; len: 15; CDR3aa: CASSEAGYSSYEQYF; CDR3nt: TGTGCCAGCAGTGAAGCGGGCTACTCTTCCTACGAGCAGTACTTC
d_gene: TRBD1; v_gene: TRBV28; abundance: NA; j_gene: TRBJ2-7; len: 14; CDR3aa: CASTVGTGVYEQYF; CDR3nt: TGTGCCAGCACCGTTGGGACAGGGGTCTACGAGCAGTACTTC
d_gene: TRBD2; v_gene: TRBV6-5; abundance: NA; j_gene: TRBJ2-5; len: 14; CDR3aa: CASNRGGSQETQYF; CDR3nt: TGTGCCAGCAATCGGGGCGGGAGTCAAGAGACCCAGTACTTC
d_gene: TRBD1; v_gene: TRBV15; abundance: NA; j_gene: TRBJ1-6; len: 14; CDR3aa: CATSSDRVGSPLHF; CDR3nt: TGTGCCACCAGCAGTGACAGGGTTGGTTCACCCCTCCACTTT
d_gene: NA; v_gene: TRBV10-2; abundance: NA; j_gene: TRBJ2-3; len: 16; CDR3aa: CASTGLGTTSTDTQYF; CDR3nt: TGCGCCAGCACTGGGCTGGGGACAACTAGCACAGATACGCAGTATTTT
d_gene: NA; v_gene: TRBV27; abundance: few; j_gene: TRBJ1-5; len: 13; CDR3aa: CASSLSRVQPQHF; CDR3nt: TGTGCCAGCAGTTTATCGAGGGTACAGCCCCAGCATTTT
d_gene: NA; v_gene: TRBV2; abundance: few; j_gene: TRBJ2-7; len: 14; CDR3aa: CASYLGRTTYEQYF; CDR3nt: TGTGCCAGCTACTTGGGCAGGACGACCTACGAGCAGTACTTC
d_gene: TRBD2; v_gene: TRBV11-3; abundance: NA; j_gene: TRBJ2-1; len: 14; CDR3aa: CASSSRGGANEQFF; CDR3nt: TGTGCCAGCAGCTCGCGCGGGGGGGCCAATGAGCAGTTCTTC
d_gene: NA; v_gene: TRBV10-3; abundance: NA; j_gene: TRBJ2-7; len: 12; CDR3aa: CAISGGQYQQYF; CDR3nt: TGTGCCATCAGTGGTGGACAATACCAGCAGTACTTC
d_gene: TRBD1; v_gene: TRBV5-1; abundance: few; j_gene: TRBJ2-1; len: 15; CDR3aa: CASREPGQRYNEQFF; CDR3nt: TGCGCCAGCAGGGAGCCGGGACAGAGGTACAATGAGCAGTTCTTC
d_gene: NA; v_gene: TRBV11-2; abundance: NA; j_gene: TRBJ1-1; len: 13; CDR3aa: CASSLYGATEAFF; CDR3nt: TGTGCCAGCAGCTTATACGGGGCTACTGAAGCTTTCTTT
d_gene: NA; v_gene: TRBV9; abundance: NA; j_gene: TRBJ2-3; len: 15; CDR3aa: CASSGGVQITDTQYF; CDR3nt: TGTGCCAGCAGCGGAGGGGTCCAGATCACAGATACGCAGTATTTT
d_gene: NA; v_gene: TRBV6-5; abundance: NA; j_gene: TRBJ2-1; len: 15; CDR3aa: CASSYGGGGVTEQFF; CDR3nt: TGTGCCAGCAGTTACGGAGGTGGGGGAGTGACTGAGCAGTTCTTC
d_gene: NA; v_gene: TRBV2; abundance: NA; j_gene: TRBJ2-5; len: 14; CDR3aa: CASTRDGGRETQYF; CDR3nt: TGTGCCAGCACCAGGGACGGGGGGCGAGAGACCCAGTACTTC
d_gene: TRBD1; v_gene: TRBV30; abundance: few; j_gene: TRBJ2-4; len: 14; CDR3aa: CAWSGTGAENIQYF; CDR3nt: TGTGCCTGGAGTGGGACAGGGGCCGAAAACATTCAGTACTTC
d_gene: NA; v_gene: TRBV18; abundance: NA; j_gene: TRBJ1-1; len: 16; CDR3aa: CASSPPNNRRNTEAFF; CDR3nt: TGTGCCAGCTCACCACCAAATAACAGGCGGAACACTGAAGCTTTCTTT
d_gene: NA; v_gene: TRBV19; abundance: NA; j_gene: TRBJ1-1; len: 15; CDR3aa: CASSIGGGVTTEAFF; CDR3nt: TGTGCCAGTAGTATAGGCGGGGGAGTTACCACTGAAGCTTTCTTT
d_gene: NA; v_gene: TRBV19; abundance: NA; j_gene: TRBJ1-2; len: 14; CDR3aa: CASSRRSTLDGYTF; CDR3nt: TGTGCCAGTAGTAGGCGGAGTACCCTGGATGGCTACACCTTC
d_gene: TRBD1; v_gene: TRBV5-1; abundance: NA; j_gene: TRBJ1-5; len: 15; CDR3aa: CASSLGQGAHQPQHF; CDR3nt: TGCGCCAGCAGCCTCGGACAGGGGGCACATCAGCCCCAGCATTTT
d_gene: NA; v_gene: TRBV5-1; abundance: NA; j_gene: TRBJ2-5; len: 14; CDR3aa: CASRNTGNQETQYF; CDR3nt: TGCGCCAGCAGAAATACAGGAAACCAAGAGACCCAGTACTTC